Shown below are 4 T cell receptor beta chains from a single sample sequenced in a study of blood T cell repertoires in COVID-19. Some clones are missing from TCRdb's copy, which holds only in-frame ones; the method was immunoSEQ multiplex PCR. The sample records about 75,000 clones, roughly 91% being singletons. The sequenced sample consisted of peripheral blood. The receptors derive from a human donor in a cohort sampled during active COVID-19.

V and J are TRBV11-2 and TRBJ1-5; tentative D call: TRBD1 (6 bases). The V end lost 5 bases, the J end lost 3 bases, and 14 bases lay between the germline ends. The CDR3 is 15 amino acids. The V gene's germline CDR1 is SGHAT and CDR2 FQNNGV. The CDR3 spells CASSKQGLDNQPQHF. The CDR3 DNA reads TGTGCCAGCAGCAAACAGGGTTTGGACAATCAGCCCCAGCATTTT.

The rearrangement links TRBV7-9 to TRBJ1-6, with D perhaps TRBD1 (6 bases). The germline gives CDR1 SEHNR, CDR2 FQNEAQ (reference sequence). Trimming took off 4 bases at V and 5 bases at J, with 15 bases between the two ends. The length of the CDR3 is 16 residues. CDR3 region: CASSSGGGVHNSPLHF. The CDR3 nucleotides read TGTGCCAGCAGCTCCGGGGGGGGCGTTCATAATTCACCCCTCCACTTT.

Written as DNA, the CDR3 is TGTGCCAGCGCCCTTAACGGGAGGCAGAACAATGAGCAGTTCTTC. As protein: CASALNGRQNNEQFF. The rearrangement links TRBV7-2 to TRBJ2-1; 7 bases are a match to TRBD2. The CDR3 has 15 amino acids. Germline V lookup: CDR1 SGHTA, CDR2 FQGNSA. The J segment lost 5 bases and the V segment lost 8 bases, leaving 12 bases of the junction unmatched.

This chain joins TRBV5-5 and TRBJ2-1; 8 bases fit TRBD2. The V segment lost 4 bases and the J segment 5 bases; nucleotides outside the gene matches: 8. Germline values: CDR1 SGHKS, CDR2 YYEKEE (reference sequence). The CDR3 covers 15 residues. Written as DNA, the CDR3 is TGTGCCAGCAGCCGCTCCGGGACTAGTAACAATGAGCAGTTCTTC. Amino acids: CASSRSGTSNNEQFF.